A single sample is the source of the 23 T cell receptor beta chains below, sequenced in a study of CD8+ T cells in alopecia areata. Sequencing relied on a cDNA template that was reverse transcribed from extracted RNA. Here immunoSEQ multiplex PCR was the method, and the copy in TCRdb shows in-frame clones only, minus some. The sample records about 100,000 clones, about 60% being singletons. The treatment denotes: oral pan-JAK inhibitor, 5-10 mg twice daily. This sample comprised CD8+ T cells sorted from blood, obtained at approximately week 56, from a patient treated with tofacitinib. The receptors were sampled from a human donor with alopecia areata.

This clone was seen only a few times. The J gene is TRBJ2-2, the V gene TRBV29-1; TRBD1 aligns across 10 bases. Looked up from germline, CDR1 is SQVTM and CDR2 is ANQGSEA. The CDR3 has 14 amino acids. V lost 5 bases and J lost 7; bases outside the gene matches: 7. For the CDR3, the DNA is TGCAGCGTTAAAGGGGACAGGGGAGGCGGGGAGCTGTTTTTT. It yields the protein CSVKGDRGGGELFF.

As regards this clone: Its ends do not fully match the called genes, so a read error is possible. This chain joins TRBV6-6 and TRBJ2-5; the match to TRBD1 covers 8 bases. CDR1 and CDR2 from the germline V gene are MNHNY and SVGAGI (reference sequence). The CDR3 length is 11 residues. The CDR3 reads CASRPGTGLHF. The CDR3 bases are TGTGCCAGCAGGCCCGGGACAGGACTGCACTTC.

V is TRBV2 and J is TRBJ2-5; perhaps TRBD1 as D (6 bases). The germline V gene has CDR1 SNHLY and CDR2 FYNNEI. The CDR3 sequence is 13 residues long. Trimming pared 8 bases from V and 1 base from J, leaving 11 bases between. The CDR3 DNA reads TGTGCCAGCTCAGACAGGCCCCAAGAGACCCAGTACTTC. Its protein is CASSDRPQETQYF.

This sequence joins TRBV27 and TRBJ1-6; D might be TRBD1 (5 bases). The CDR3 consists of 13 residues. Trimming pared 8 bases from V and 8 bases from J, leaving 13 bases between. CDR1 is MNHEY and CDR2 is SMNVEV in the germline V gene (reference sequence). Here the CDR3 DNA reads TGTGCCAGCTCCCTCCTAGGGGATTCACCCCTCCACTTT. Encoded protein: CASSLLGDSPLHF.

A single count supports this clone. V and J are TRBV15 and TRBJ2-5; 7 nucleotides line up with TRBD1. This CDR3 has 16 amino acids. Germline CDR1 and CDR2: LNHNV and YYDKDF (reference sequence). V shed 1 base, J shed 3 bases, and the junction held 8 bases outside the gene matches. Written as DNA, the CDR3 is TGTGCCACCAGCAGAGCCCAGGGGGTGAGGGAAGAGACCCAGTACTTC. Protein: CATSRAQGVREETQYF. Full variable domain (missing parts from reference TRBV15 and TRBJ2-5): DAMVIQNPRYQVTQFGKPVTLSCSQTLNHNVMYWYQQKSSQAPKLLFHYYDKDFNNEADTPDNFQSRRPNTSFCFLDIRSPGLGDTAMYLCATSRAQGVREETQYFGPGTRLLVL.

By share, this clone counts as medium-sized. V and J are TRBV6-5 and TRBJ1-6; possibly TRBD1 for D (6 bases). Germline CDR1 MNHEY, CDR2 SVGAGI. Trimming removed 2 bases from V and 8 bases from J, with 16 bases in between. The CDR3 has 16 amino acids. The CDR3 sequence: CASSYGVGAIHSPLHF. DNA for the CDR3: TGTGCCAGCAGTTACGGTGTGGGGGCTATACATTCACCCCTCCACTTT.

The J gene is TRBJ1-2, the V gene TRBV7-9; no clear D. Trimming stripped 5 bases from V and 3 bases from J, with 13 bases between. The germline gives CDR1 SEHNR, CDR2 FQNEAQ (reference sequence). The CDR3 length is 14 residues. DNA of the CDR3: TGTGCCAGCAGCCTACTGACACCCTACTATGGCTACACCTTC. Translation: CASSLLTPYYGYTF. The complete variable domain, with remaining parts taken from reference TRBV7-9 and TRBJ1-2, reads DTGVSQNPRHKITKRGQNVTFRCDPISEHNRLYWYRQTLGQGPEFLTYFQNEAQLEKSRLLSDRFSAERPKGSFSTLEIQRTEQGDSAMYLCASSLLTPYYGYTFGSGTRLTVV.

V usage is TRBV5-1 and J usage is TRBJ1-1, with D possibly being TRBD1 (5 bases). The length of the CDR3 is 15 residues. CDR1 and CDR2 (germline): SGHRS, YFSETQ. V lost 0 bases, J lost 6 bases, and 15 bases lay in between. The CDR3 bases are TGCGCCAGCAGCTTGGCCGCAACAGGAGTTTCTGAAGCTTTCTTT. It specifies CASSLAATGVSEAFF.

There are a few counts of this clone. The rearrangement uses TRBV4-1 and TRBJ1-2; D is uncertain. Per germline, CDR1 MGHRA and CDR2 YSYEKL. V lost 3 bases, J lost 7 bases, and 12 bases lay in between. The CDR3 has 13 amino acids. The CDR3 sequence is CASSHRNGVGYTF. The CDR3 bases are TGCGCCAGCAGCCACAGGAATGGGGTTGGCTACACCTTC.

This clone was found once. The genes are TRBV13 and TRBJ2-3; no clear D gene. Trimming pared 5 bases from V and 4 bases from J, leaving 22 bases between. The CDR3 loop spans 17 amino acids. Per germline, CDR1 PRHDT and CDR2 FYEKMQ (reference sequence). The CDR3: CASSPERTSKDADTQYF. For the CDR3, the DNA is TGTGCCAGCAGCCCCGAACGGACCTCCAAAGATGCAGATACGCAGTATTTT.

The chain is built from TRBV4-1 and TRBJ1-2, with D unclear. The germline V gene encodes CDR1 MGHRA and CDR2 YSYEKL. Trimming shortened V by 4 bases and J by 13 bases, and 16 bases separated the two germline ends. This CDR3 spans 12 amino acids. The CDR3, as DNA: TGCGCCAGCAGCCCGAACCGACGGCTCCTCACCTTC. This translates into CASSPNRRLLTF.

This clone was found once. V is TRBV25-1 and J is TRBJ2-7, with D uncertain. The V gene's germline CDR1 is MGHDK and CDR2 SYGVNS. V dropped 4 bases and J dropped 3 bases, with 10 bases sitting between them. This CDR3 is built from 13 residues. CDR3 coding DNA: TGTGCCAGCAGTGGGCAGGAAAGCTACGAGCAGTACTTC. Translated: CASSGQESYEQYF.

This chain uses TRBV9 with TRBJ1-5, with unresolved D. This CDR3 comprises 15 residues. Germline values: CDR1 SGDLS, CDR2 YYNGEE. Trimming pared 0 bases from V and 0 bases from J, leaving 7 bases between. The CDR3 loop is CASSVGGNSNQPQHF. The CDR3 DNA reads TGTGCCAGCAGCGTAGGCGGAAATAGCAATCAGCCCCAGCATTTT.

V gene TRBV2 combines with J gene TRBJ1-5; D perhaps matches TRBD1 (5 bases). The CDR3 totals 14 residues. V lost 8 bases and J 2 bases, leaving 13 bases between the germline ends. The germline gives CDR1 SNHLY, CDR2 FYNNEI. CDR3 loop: CASSPGRGNQPQHF. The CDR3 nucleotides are TGTGCCAGCTCACCCGGCAGGGGCAATCAGCCCCAGCATTTT.

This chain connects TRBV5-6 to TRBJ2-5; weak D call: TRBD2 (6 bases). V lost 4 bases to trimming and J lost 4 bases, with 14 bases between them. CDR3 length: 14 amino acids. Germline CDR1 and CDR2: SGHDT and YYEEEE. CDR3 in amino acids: CASSGGGVVETQYF. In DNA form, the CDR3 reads TGTGCCAGCAGCGGTGGAGGGGTGGTAGAGACCCAGTACTTC.

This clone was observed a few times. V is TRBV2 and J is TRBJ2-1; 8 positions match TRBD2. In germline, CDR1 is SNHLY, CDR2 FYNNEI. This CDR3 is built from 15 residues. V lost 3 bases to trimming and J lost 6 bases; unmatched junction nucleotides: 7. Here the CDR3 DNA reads TGTGCCAGCAGTGAGGGACTAGAGCCCCGCAATGAGCAGTTCTTC. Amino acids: CASSEGLEPRNEQFF.

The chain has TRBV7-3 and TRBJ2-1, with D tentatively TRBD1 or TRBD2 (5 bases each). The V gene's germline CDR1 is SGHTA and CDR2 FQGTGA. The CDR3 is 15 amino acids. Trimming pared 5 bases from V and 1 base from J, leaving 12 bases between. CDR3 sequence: CASSQGTASYNEQFF. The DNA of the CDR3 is TGTGCCAGCAGCCAAGGGACGGCATCCTACAATGAGCAGTTCTTC.

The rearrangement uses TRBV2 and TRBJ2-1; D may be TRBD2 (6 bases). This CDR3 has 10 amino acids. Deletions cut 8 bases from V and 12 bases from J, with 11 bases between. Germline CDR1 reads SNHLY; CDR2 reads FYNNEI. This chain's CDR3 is CASGGTVQFF. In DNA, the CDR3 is TGTGCCAGCGGGGGGACTGTGCAGTTCTTC.

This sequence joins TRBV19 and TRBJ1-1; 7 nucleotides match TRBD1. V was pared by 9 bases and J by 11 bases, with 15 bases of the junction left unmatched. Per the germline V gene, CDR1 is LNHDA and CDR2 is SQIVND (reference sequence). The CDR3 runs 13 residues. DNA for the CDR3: TGTGCCAGCGACCAGGAGGACCCCAGGGGGGCTTTCTTT. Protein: CASDQEDPRGAFF.

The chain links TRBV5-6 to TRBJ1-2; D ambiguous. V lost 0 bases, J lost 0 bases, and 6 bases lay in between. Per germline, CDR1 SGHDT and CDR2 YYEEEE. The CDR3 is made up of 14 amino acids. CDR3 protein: CASSLGRSNYGYTF. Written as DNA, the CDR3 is TGTGCCAGCAGCTTGGGCCGATCTAACTATGGCTACACCTTC.

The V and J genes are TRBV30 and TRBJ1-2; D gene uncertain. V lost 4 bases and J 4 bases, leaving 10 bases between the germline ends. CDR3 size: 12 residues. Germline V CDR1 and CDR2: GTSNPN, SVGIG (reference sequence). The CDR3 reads CAWTRNGYGYTF. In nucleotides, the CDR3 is TGTGCCTGGACGCGGAATGGCTATGGCTACACCTTC.

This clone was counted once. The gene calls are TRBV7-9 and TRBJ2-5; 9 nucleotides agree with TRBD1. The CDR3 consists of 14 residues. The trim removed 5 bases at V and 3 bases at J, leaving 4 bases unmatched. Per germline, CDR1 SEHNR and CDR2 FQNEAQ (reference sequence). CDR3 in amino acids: CASSQTGGEETQYF. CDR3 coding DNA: TGTGCCAGCAGCCAAACAGGGGGCGAAGAGACCCAGTACTTC.

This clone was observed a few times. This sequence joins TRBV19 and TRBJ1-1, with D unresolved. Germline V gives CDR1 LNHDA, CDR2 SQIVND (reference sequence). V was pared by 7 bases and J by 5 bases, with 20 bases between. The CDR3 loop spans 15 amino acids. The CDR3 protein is CASNPGWERRTEAFF. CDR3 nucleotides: TGTGCCAGTAACCCCGGGTGGGAGCGTAGAACTGAAGCTTTCTTT.